This T cell receptor beta chain was recovered during a study of blood T cell repertoires in COVID-19. In the study overall: Samples of COVID-19 (acute and convalescent) were obtained from the United States, Italy and Spain.

The assay was immunoSEQ multiplex PCR, and TCRdb's table has in-frame clones only and misses some. The data show over 250,000 clones, with 80% to 95% seen just once and 1.1% held by the top ten. The CDR3 runs to 17 residues. Trimming took off 4 bases at V and 4 bases at J, with 20 bases between the two ends. Germline CDR1 and CDR2: LNHDA and SQIVND (reference sequence). This clone was detected only a few times. This TCR was sampled from a woman in her twenties or thirties who had recovered from COVID-19. Material: PBMCs or T cells enriched from blood (not recorded which). This sequence joins TRBV19 and TRBJ1-5; a possible D gene is TRBD1 (6 bases). DNA for the CDR3: TGTGCCAGTAGTACCGGCAACCCAGGGGCGGTGAATCAGCCCCAGCATTTT. This encodes CASSTGNPGAVNQPQHF.